These 10 T cell receptor beta chains originate from one sample sequenced in a study of T cell changes during pregnancy in multiple sclerosis. The data were produced by immunoSEQ multiplex PCR, yet TCRdb's version contains in-frame clones alone and is incomplete. The sample gives 50,000 to 70,000 clones, about 91% of which show up once; about 0.85% is in the top ten. Sample: peripheral blood, taken in the first trimester of pregnancy. All receptors derive from a female donor with multiple sclerosis, enrolled in a pregnancy study.

This chain joins TRBV14 and TRBJ2-5; 8 bases match TRBD1. Trimming took 0 bases from V and 3 from J; bases not matched to a gene: 12. CDR3 length equals 18 residues. Germline CDR1 SGHDN, CDR2 FVKESK. CDR3 coding DNA: TGTGCCAGCAGCCAAGATCCCAGTTTCGGACAGGGTAAAGAGACCCAGTACTTC. Protein: CASSQDPSFGQGKETQYF.

The gene calls are TRBV10-3 and TRBJ1-6; 7 bases are shared with TRBD1. The germline CDR1 and CDR2 sequences are ENHRY and SYGVKD. CDR3 length: 14 amino acids. With 3 bases clipped from V and 4 bases from J, the junction kept 0 bases outside the gene matches. As DNA, the CDR3 is TGTGCCATCAGTGAACAGGGGTATAATTCACCCCTCCACTTT. This translates into CAISEQGYNSPLHF.

The chain recombines TRBV7-9 with TRBJ2-7, with 8 bases that match TRBD1. Germline V lookup: CDR1 SEHNR, CDR2 FQNEAQ (reference sequence). This CDR3 is built from 17 residues. Unmatched junction bases numbered 13, after V lost 6 bases and J lost 0 bases. CDR3 nucleotides: TGTGCCAGCAGATCAACCCTGGACAGGGTGAGCTCCTACGAGCAGTACTTC. It is translated as CASRSTLDRVSSYEQYF.

The V gene is TRBV11-3, the J gene TRBJ2-1; a possible D gene is TRBD1 (6 bases). Germline-derived CDR1 and CDR2 are SGHNT and YENEEA. Trimming removed 4 bases at V and 3 bases at J, with 10 bases between. The CDR3 has 14 amino acids. CDR3 DNA sequence: TGTGCCAGCAGCTCCGACAGGCACTACAATGAGCAGTTCTTC. It yields the protein CASSSDRHYNEQFF.

This clone turned up a few times. The chain combines TRBV6-6 with TRBJ1-6; tentatively, D is TRBD1 (6 bases). CDR1 and CDR2 from the germline V gene are MNHNY and SVGAGI (reference sequence). The CDR3 is 15 amino acids. V was shortened by 6 bases and J by 5 bases, with 14 bases between the two germline ends. This CDR3 is CASSRDIFDNSPLHF. The CDR3 DNA reads TGTGCCAGCAGCCGGGACATTTTCGATAATTCACCCCTCCACTTT.

The gene calls are TRBV6-1 and TRBJ2-1, with D maybe TRBD2 (7 bases). Germline assignment: CDR1 MNHNS and CDR2 SASEGT. The CDR3 sequence is 17 residues long. V lost 2 bases and J lost 8, with 22 bases in between. The CDR3: CASSELAGGGQVDEQFF. CDR3 in DNA: TGTGCCAGCAGTGAACTCGCAGGCGGGGGCCAGGTGGATGAGCAGTTCTTC.

V usage is TRBV7-2 and J usage is TRBJ1-1; D perhaps matches TRBD1 (6 bases). Germline loops: CDR1 SGHTA, CDR2 FQGNSA. Trimming removed 3 bases from V and 3 bases from J, with 11 bases in between. This CDR3 is built from 14 residues. DNA of the CDR3: TGTGCCAGCAGCTTTAACCCAGGGGACACTGAAGCTTTCTTT. The encoded protein is CASSFNPGDTEAFF.

This clone was seen just once. V and J are TRBV27 and TRBJ1-4, with TRBD1 matching over 9 bases. V trimming: 5 bases; J trimming: 7 bases; junction bases outside the gene matches: 5. Germline CDR1 MNHEY, CDR2 SMNVEV (reference sequence). The CDR3 has 14 residues. The CDR3 sequence is CASSLDRGSEKLFF. Here the CDR3 DNA reads TGTGCCAGCAGTCTAGACAGGGGGAGTGAAAAACTGTTTTTT.

This clone occurred a few times. The rearrangement uses TRBV27 and TRBJ2-1; TRBD2 agrees at 8 bases. Per germline, CDR1 MNHEY and CDR2 SMNVEV (reference sequence). V shed 3 bases and J 2 bases; nucleotides not matched to a gene: 9. The CDR3 has 17 residues. The CDR3 DNA reads TGTGCCAGCAGTTTTGGTAAAGGACTAGCCCCCTACAATGAGCAGTTCTTC. The encoded protein is CASSFGKGLAPYNEQFF.

The chain recombines TRBV1 with TRBJ2-7; the D call in the table, TRBD2, was not verified against the DNA. TRBV1 is noted as a pseudogene. The CDR3 is 13 residues long. CDR3: CTSSQASRYEQYF. The CDR3 DNA sequence: TGCACCAGCAGCCAAGCTAGCCGCTACGAGCAGTACTTC.